The 28 T cell receptor beta chains given below trace back to one sample, sequenced in a study of blood T cell repertoires in COVID-19. Sequencing was performed with immunoSEQ multiplex PCR; in TCRdb, only in-frame clones are kept and a portion is missing. Among hundreds of thousands of clones listed, about 93% were seen once. Sequencing used peripheral blood. The source of these receptors is a man aged 60 to 75 with COVID-19, enrolled during active disease.

V gene TRBV18 combines with J gene TRBJ1-1; the match to TRBD1 covers 7 bases. V trimming: 6 bases; J trimming: 0 bases; junction bases outside the gene matches: 7. The CDR3 loop spans 15 amino acids. CDR1 and CDR2 from the germline V gene are KGHSH and LQKENI. CDR3 region: CASSSQGGLNTEAFF. DNA of the CDR3: TGTGCCAGCTCCTCCCAGGGGGGCCTGAACACTGAAGCTTTCTTT.

The gene calls are TRBV4-1 and TRBJ1-2; D perhaps matches TRBD1 (6 bases). With 5 bases removed from V and 8 bases from J, the gap between germline ends came to 15 bases. This CDR3 region has 13 residues. CDR1 and CDR2 from the germline V gene are MGHRA and YSYEKL. The CDR3 here is CASSNSQGEGYTF. CDR3 DNA sequence: TGCGCCAGCAGCAACTCACAGGGTGAAGGCTACACCTTC.

This clone was recorded only once. The V call is TRBV6-5, the J call TRBJ1-4, with a possible D match to TRBD1 (5 bases). Germline CDR1 reads MNHEY; CDR2 reads SVGAGI. This CDR3 contains 13 residues. V was shortened by 8 bases and J by 7 bases, with 14 bases between the two germline ends. This CDR3 is CASQGTGGEKLFF. The CDR3 DNA reads as TGTGCCAGCCAGGGTACGGGGGGTGAAAAACTGTTTTTT.

The CDR3 sequence: CAWSARAGASNQPQHF. The CDR3 DNA reads as TGTGCCTGGAGTGCTCGAGCGGGCGCGAGCAATCAGCCCCAGCATTTT. The gene calls are TRBV30 and TRBJ1-5; D remains unclear. Looked up from germline, CDR1 is GTSNPN and CDR2 is SVGIG (reference sequence). There are 16 residues in the CDR3. Trimming left V 1 base short and J 1 base short, with 14 bases between.

The chain combines TRBV19 with TRBJ1-5, with D unclear. The germline CDR1 and CDR2 sequences are LNHDA and SQIVND (reference sequence). The CDR3 spans 16 residues. The V end lost 1 base, the J end lost 0 bases, and 10 bases lay between the germline ends. The CDR3 nucleotides read TGTGCCAGTAGTATAGCCGGGGTTTATAGCAATCAGCCCCAGCATTTT. Its translation: CASSIAGVYSNQPQHF.

The chain is built from TRBV21-1 and TRBJ1-2; whether TRBD1, the table's D call, matches the DNA was not checked. TRBV21-1 is a pseudogene segment. The CDR3 loop spans 13 amino acids. The CDR3 DNA follows: TGTGCCATAACCACAGGGGGCGCCTATGGCTACACCTTC. Translating gives CAITTGGAYGYTF.

The chain is built from TRBV27 and TRBJ1-5, with D unresolved. Germline V gene sequence: CDR1 MNHEY, CDR2 SMNVEV (reference sequence). The germline V and J ends were trimmed by 2 bases and 0 bases, with 5 bases remaining between them. CDR3 size: 14 residues. The CDR3 reads CASSLRGSNQPQHF. DNA of the CDR3: TGTGCCAGCAGTTTAAGAGGTAGCAATCAGCCCCAGCATTTT.

The table lists this clone with a count of one. The chain uses TRBV5-3 and TRBJ2-6; TRBD1 matches at 7 bases. TRBV5-3 is an ORF; its function is uncertain. The CDR3 is 20 amino acids. V lost 5 bases to trimming and J lost 0 bases; unmatched junction nucleotides: 17. The CDR3 DNA sequence: TGTGCCAGAAGGTGTAGATGTAGAGGACAGGCGATCTCTGGGGCCAACGTCCTGACTTTC. Amino acids: CARRCRCRGQAISGANVLTF.

This clone was observed once. The chain recombines TRBV10-1 with TRBJ2-7; 11 nucleotides line up with TRBD2. The CDR3 is 14 residues long. The junction had 6 bases not matched to a gene; V was cut back by 5 bases and J by 6 bases. Germline V CDR1 and CDR2: WNHNN, SYGVQD (reference sequence). The CDR3 protein is CASSLTSGGCEQYF. The CDR3 DNA reads as TGCGCCAGCAGTTTAACTAGCGGGGGATGCGAGCAGTACTTC.

The chain carries TRBV6-2 or TRBV6-3 and TRBJ2-1, with 11 bases aligning to TRBD2. Trimming took 2 bases from V and 8 from J; bases not matched to a gene: 14. CDR1 and CDR2 (germline): MNHEY, SVGEGT. The length of the CDR3 is 18 residues. The CDR3 is CASSYAKTSGVLKDEQFF. CDR3 sequence (DNA): TGTGCCAGCAGTTACGCGAAGACTAGCGGGGTTCTTAAGGATGAGCAGTTCTTC.

This clone came up once. This chain connects TRBV9 to TRBJ2-3; TRBD2 matches 8 bases. The CDR3 totals 15 residues. The ends lost 0 bases at V and 5 bases at J; junction bases unmatched: 5. Germline loops: CDR1 SGDLS, CDR2 YYNGEE. CDR3 residues: CASSVAGGPGDTQYF. CDR3 DNA: TGTGCCAGCAGCGTAGCGGGGGGGCCCGGAGATACGCAGTATTTT.

The chain uses TRBV7-2 and TRBJ1-5; TRBD1 matches 7 bases. J was trimmed by 0 bases and V by 1 base; bases with no gene match: 9. CDR3 length: 18 amino acids. In germline, CDR1 is SGHTA, CDR2 FQGNSA. CDR3 nucleotides: TGTGCCAGCAGCTTAGTATCACAGGGGTATTATAGCAATCAGCCCCAGCATTTT. The encoded protein is CASSLVSQGYYSNQPQHF.

This sequence joins TRBV29-1 and TRBJ1-6, with D possibly being TRBD1 (6 bases). The CDR3 loop spans 12 amino acids. Trimming pared 7 bases from V and 6 bases from J, leaving 10 bases between. Germline V CDR1 and CDR2: SQVTM, ANQGSEA. CDR3 in amino acids: CSARDTNSPLHF. The CDR3 region has the DNA TGCAGCGCCCGGGACACTAATTCACCCCTCCACTTT.

The rearrangement links TRBV20-1 to TRBJ1-2; 7 bases align to TRBD1. Germline values: CDR1 DFQATT, CDR2 SNEGSKA (reference sequence). Unmatched junction bases numbered 9, after V lost 6 bases and J lost 11 bases. This CDR3 is built from 11 residues. The CDR3 loop reads CSAWDSMGYTF. The CDR3 DNA follows: TGCAGTGCGTGGGACAGTATGGGATACACCTTC.

The chain recombines TRBV19 with TRBJ2-7, with 7 bases that match TRBD2. This CDR3 has 14 residues. CDR1 LNHDA and CDR2 SQIVND come from the germline V gene (reference sequence). J was trimmed by 2 bases and V by 5 bases; bases with no gene match: 6. The chain's CDR3 is CASSPPGLAYEQYF. The CDR3 region has the DNA TGTGCCAGTAGTCCCCCAGGACTAGCCTACGAGCAGTACTTC.

The CDR3 bases are TGCAGCGGGGGCTCTCCGGGGTCCCATGGCTACACCTTC. Its translation is CSGGSPGSHGYTF. V is TRBV29-1 and J is TRBJ1-2, with D perhaps matching TRBD1 (5 bases). Germline assignment: CDR1 SQVTM and CDR2 ANQGSEA. V shed 7 bases and J shed 6 bases, with 18 bases lying between them. CDR3 size: 13 residues.

The gene calls are TRBV3-1 (or the pseudogene TRBV3-2) and TRBJ2-1, with TRBD2 matching over 13 bases. Germline CDR1 reads LGHDT; CDR2 reads YNNKEL (reference sequence). The V segment lost 1 base and the J segment 8 bases; nucleotides outside the gene matches: 8. The CDR3 loop spans 17 amino acids. Here the CDR3 reads CASSQARTSGSGDEQFF. CDR3 DNA: TGTGCCAGCAGCCAAGCCCGGACTAGCGGGAGTGGAGATGAGCAGTTCTTC.

The chain carries TRBV3-1 (or the pseudogene TRBV3-2) and TRBJ1-3, with D perhaps TRBD1 (6 bases). In germline, CDR1 is LGHDT, CDR2 YNNKEL (reference sequence). This CDR3 spans 16 amino acids. V lost 4 bases, J lost 0 bases, and 13 bases lay in between. The CDR3 bases are TGTGCCAGCAGCCTTCTAGACAGGAGCTCTGGAAACACCATATATTTT. The encoded protein is CASSLLDRSSGNTIYF.

The J gene is TRBJ1-6, the V gene TRBV5-4; maybe TRBD1 (5 bases). The length of the CDR3 is 13 residues. Germline CDR1 reads SGHNT; CDR2 reads YYREEE (reference sequence). Between the trimmed V and J ends, which lost 1 base and 7 bases, there was a span of 6 bases. The CDR3 DNA sequence: TGTGCCAGCAGCTTGCGGGGGAATTCACCCCTCCACTTT. This sequence encodes CASSLRGNSPLHF. Filled out from reference TRBV5-4 and TRBJ1-6, the complete variable domain reads ETGVTQSPTHLIKTRGQQVTLRCSSQSGHNTVSWYQQALGQGPQFIFQYYREEENGRGNFPPRFSGLQFPNYSSELNVNALELDDSALYLCASSLRGNSPLHFGNGTRLTVT.

The V gene is TRBV25-1, the J gene TRBJ2-6; 7 nucleotides match TRBD1. Germline V gene sequence: CDR1 MGHDK, CDR2 SYGVNS. The CDR3 covers 17 residues. V lost 3 bases to trimming and J lost 4 bases; unmatched junction nucleotides: 9. The CDR3 nucleotides are TGTGCCAGCAGTGATGGGATAGGGGGCTCGGGGGCCAACGTCCTGACTTTC. Its protein is CASSDGIGGSGANVLTF.

V and J are TRBV28 and TRBJ1-4, with D uncertain. Deletions cut 5 bases from V and 7 bases from J, with 20 bases between. Germline values: CDR1 MDHEN, CDR2 SYDVKM. The CDR3 contains 16 residues. The DNA for the CDR3 is TGTGCCAGCAGTGACGGTGGAGCTAAGATAGGTGAAAAACTGTTTTTT. Its protein is CASSDGGAKIGEKLFF.

The chain recombines TRBV7-2 with TRBJ1-2; 10 nucleotides align to TRBD1. The CDR3 is made up of 16 amino acids. V shed 2 bases, J shed 6 bases, and the junction held 9 bases outside the gene matches. Germline-derived CDR1 and CDR2 are SGHTA and FQGNSA. Written as DNA, the CDR3 is TGTGCCAGCAGCTTAACTTACCGGGACAGGGGCCATGGCTACACCTTC. Translation: CASSLTYRDRGHGYTF.

A single count supports this clone. This chain joins TRBV7-3 and TRBJ1-2; 9 bases match TRBD1. The J segment lost 6 bases and the V segment lost 5 bases, leaving 7 bases of the junction unmatched. This CDR3 region has 14 residues. In germline, CDR1 is SGHTA, CDR2 FQGTGA. CDR3 DNA: TGTGCCAGCAGCCCAGACAGGGGGTACGATGGCTACACCTTC. Translating gives CASSPDRGYDGYTF. The whole variable domain, remainder taken from reference TRBV7-3 and TRBJ1-2, is GAGVSQTPSNKVTEKGKYVELRCDPISGHTALYWYRQSLGQGPEFLIYFQGTGAADDSGLPNDRFFAVRPEGSVSTLKIQRTERGDSAVYLCASSPDRGYDGYTFGSGTRLTVV.

The V call is TRBV19, the J call TRBJ1-2; 10 nucleotides line up with TRBD1. From germline, CDR1 is LNHDA and CDR2 SQIVND (reference sequence). V lost 4 bases, J lost 8 bases, and 10 bases stayed unmatched. The CDR3 has 15 residues. The CDR3, as DNA: TGTGCCAGTAGTACCGGACAGGGGGGGGTATCAGGCTACACCTTC. Translation gives CASSTGQGGVSGYTF.

This chain links TRBV5-1 with TRBJ1-1, with D maybe TRBD1 (5 bases). With 0 bases removed from V and 5 bases from J, the gap between germline ends came to 14 bases. Germline CDR1 is SGHRS and CDR2 is YFSETQ. The CDR3 consists of 15 residues. CDR3 residues: CASSLAINGGTEAFF. CDR3 nucleotide sequence: TGCGCCAGCAGCTTGGCCATCAATGGGGGGACTGAAGCTTTCTTT.

This rearrangement joins TRBV28 to TRBJ1-6, with 7 nucleotides matching TRBD1. CDR3 size: 14 residues. Trimming took 10 bases from V and 6 from J; bases not matched to a gene: 9. CDR1 is MDHEN, CDR2 SYDVKM, per germline. CDR3: CATRQGGSNSPLHF. CDR3 sequence (DNA): TGTGCCACTCGACAGGGTGGGAGTAATTCACCCCTCCACTTT.

The chain employs TRBV11-2 and TRBJ1-5; 7 bases match TRBD1. V lost 4 bases, J lost 2 bases, and 2 bases stayed unmatched. CDR1 and CDR2 (germline): SGHAT, FQNNGV. CDR3 length: 14 residues. The CDR3 loop reads CASSYDRGNQPQHF. The CDR3 region has the DNA TGTGCCAGCAGCTACGACAGGGGCAATCAGCCCCAGCATTTT.

The rearrangement joins TRBV24-1 to TRBJ1-2, with 7 bases lining up with TRBD1. After removal of 5 bases from V and 4 bases from J, the junction contained 3 bases not matched to a gene. Germline CDR1 reads KGHDR; CDR2 reads SFDVKD. This CDR3 has 13 amino acids. CDR3 nucleotides: TGTGCCACCAGTGTGGCAGGGGGCTATGGCTACACCTTC. Its protein is CATSVAGGYGYTF.